This T cell receptor (beta chain) was found in a study of blood T cell repertoires in COVID-19 (dated by TCRdb to 2018 to 2020). A note on the overall study: Samples from collaborators originated in the United States, Italy and Spain and spanned both the acute and convalescent phases of COVID-19. Samples were obtained from the ongoing ImmuneRACE study (first 160 participants) and from about 1,300 subjects provided by 6 global collaborators. A freely available public database, intended as a resource for researchers studying the immune response to SARS-CoV-2, is where the repertoires were released. The material from the prospective study consisted of cDNA or gDNA derived from T cells, B-cell-depleted T cells, or PBMCs. Nearly every sample came with metadata listing a de-identified subject ID, COVID-19 status, age in years and sex. The dataset comprised deeply sampled blood TCRbeta repertoires from subjects exposed to, actively infected with, or recovered from COVID-19. Where available, HLA class I and class II types were obtained from metadata supplied by the sample provider rather than from assay-based typing.

TCRbeta CDR3 regions were amplified from genomic DNA by means of the immunoSEQ Assay, a bias-controlled multiplex PCR. The source study handled its data this way. The number of nucleated cells in each sample was estimated by amplification of reference gene primers within the assay. Sequence reads were collapsed and filtered to measure the absolute abundance of every unique TCRbeta CDR3 rearrangement. For each sample, productive Simpson clonality was calculated by taking the square root of Simpson's diversity index across productive rearrangements. TCRdb holds this immuneACCESS table with in-frame rearrangements only. Some clones are missing; in checked studies, unresolved V genes explain under half, and the rest has no known cause. D and trimming were read from the DNA, whereas the V and J calls and clone size are those reported in that table. A total of 35,000 to 45,000 clones appear in this sample, 65% to 90% of them only once. Clones ranked in the top ten supply 5.2% of the sample.

What the study reported, not specific to this receptor: The amount of clinical and demographic metadata varied by source and participant and was provided uncurated.

Whole blood was collected in K2EDTA tubes by collaborating institutions according to the institutions' own protocols. For TCRbeta analysis, collaborators shipped samples in one of three forms: frozen whole blood, isolated PBMCs, or DNA extracted from either of those sample types. Taken from cysteine to phenylalanine, the CDR3 has 12 residues. The retained sequence is limited to the CDR3, 36 bases, with the frame set at the first base. V is shortened by 1 base, J by 8 bases, and the region joining them spans 6 bases. The germline V gene yields MNHNS for CDR1 and SASEGT for CDR2. In the case of this clone: No cognate antigen has been identified for it. Base-call qualities are not available, and no considerably larger clone is one nucleotide away.

The TCR originated in a middle-aged man with active COVID-19. Recombination joined TRBV6-1 with TRBJ1-3; the D gene assignment is ambiguous. Sample: peripheral blood. The bases read TGTGCCAGCAGTGAAGGCCCGGACACCATATATTTT. Its coded protein is CASSEGPDTIYF.